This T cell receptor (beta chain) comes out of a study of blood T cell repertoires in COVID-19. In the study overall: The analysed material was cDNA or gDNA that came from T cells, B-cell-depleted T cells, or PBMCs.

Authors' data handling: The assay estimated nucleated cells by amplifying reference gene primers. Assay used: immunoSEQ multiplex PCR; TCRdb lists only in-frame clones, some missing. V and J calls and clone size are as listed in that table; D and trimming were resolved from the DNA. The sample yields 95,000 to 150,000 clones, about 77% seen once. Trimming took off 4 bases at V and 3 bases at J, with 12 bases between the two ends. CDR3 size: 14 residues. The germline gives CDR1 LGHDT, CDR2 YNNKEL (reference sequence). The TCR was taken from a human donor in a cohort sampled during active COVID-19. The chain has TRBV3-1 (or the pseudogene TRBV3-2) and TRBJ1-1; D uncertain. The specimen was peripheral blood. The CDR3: CASSRSEVYTEAFF. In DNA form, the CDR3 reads TGTGCCAGCAGCCGGTCCGAGGTCTACACTGAAGCTTTCTTT.